The clone carrying this T cell receptor beta chain was seen only once. No antigen is known for it. This entry belongs to a study of cytomegalovirus exposure and HLA in healthy donors. This PCR relied on a set of 60 Vbeta primers and 13 Jbeta primers. TCRdb's table, derived via immunoSEQ multiplex PCR, lists solely in-frame clones and lacks some. The table lists some 170,000 clones, approximately 78% of them singletons. Findings of the study overall: It was reported that the classifier diagnosed cytomegalovirus status with high specificity and sensitivity in both the original and validation cohorts. For most TCR sequences rarity was the rule, although some public TCRs occurred in many donors.

This TCR was sampled from a human donor in good health. Sequencing was performed on PBMCs.

The DNA for the CDR3 is TGTGCCAGCAGAAATCTTCAGGGGGCGCGCGGGCCCCAGCATTTT. It yields the protein CASRNLQGARGPQHF. This chain uses TRBV6-5 with TRBJ1-5; 8 bases fit TRBD1. Looked up from germline, CDR1 is MNHEY and CDR2 is SVGAGI. Trimming cost V 6 bases and J 9 bases; bases outside gene matches: 13. The CDR3 contains 15 residues.